This TCR beta chain is drawn from a study of human T cells and chemical hapten exposure. TCRdb analysed the RACE reads with MiXCR anew, one entry per CDR3 protein. The sample shows approximately 80,000 distinct CDR3 sequences, approximately 15% of them seen only once. The germline gives CDR1 MNHEY, CDR2 SVGEGT. The CDR3 loop spans 14 amino acids. Deletions cut 2 bases from V and 5 bases from J, with 10 bases between. Time point in this sample: pre-sensitization, week 0. The sample's treatment: therapeutic diphenylcyclopropenone sensitization with weekly scalp DPC. J is TRBJ2-1 and V is TRBV6-2 or TRBV6-3; no definite D call. The TCR was taken from a woman between 50 and 59 years old with alopecia areata. Some clones in this sample may be carry-over from other donors' samples. Here the sequenced sample was whole blood, taken in connection with sensitization to the hapten diphenylcyclopropenone (DPC). The CDR3 DNA follows: TGTGCCAGCAGTTACGGCGCAGCTAACAATGAGCAGTTCTTC. It encodes CASSYGAANNEQFF.